This TCR beta chain was found in a study of tissue T cells after allogeneic stem cell transplantation (dated by TCRdb to 2022 to 2024). Study-level background: The study profiled TCR beta repertoires across many tissues from research autopsies of patients with and without GVHD, plus mouse models of GVHD. The human arm was conducted as a prospective observational study, and neither blinding nor randomization was performed. Points the paper makes about the study in general: Within patients, how anatomically similar tissues were was a major factor shaping TCR repertoire composition, regardless of disease or transplant status. A small and clinically heterogeneous patient cohort was studied, and sampling depth was acknowledged as a limitation. Only a few T cell clones appeared in more than one patient, yet motif-based clustering showed tissue-specific repertoire signatures that were shared between patients. In both patients and mice, T cells from blood and spleen picked up only a limited part of the TCR repertoire that was detected in tissues. Which tissue TCRs were alloreactive or antigen-specific was not determined in the study, and some clones might have been persisting host cells.

Taken with the paper, the label for time point translates to: mouse harvest day 14 after allogeneic transplant. Mouse grafts consisting of 10^7 T-cell-depleted bone marrow cells combined with 10^6 splenic CD5+ T cells were administered by tail vein injection. A major MHC-mismatch B6 (H2b) into BALB/c (H2d) model was used to model mouse GVHD, and tissues were profiled at day 7 or 14. On day 7 or 14 post-transplant, mouse tissues and retro-orbital blood were harvested with separate sterile tools for each animal, and livers were flushed beforehand. Before genomic DNA isolation with the DNeasy Blood & Tissue Kit, mouse tissues were minced with razor blades in buffered saline. Library preparation was by the immunoSEQ multiplex PCR assay. Adaptive Biotechnologies performed the TCRbeta CDR3 sequencing at survey depth and reported CDR3 sequences, V/J genes, productive frequency and template counts. TCR beta CDR3 regions were amplified from genomic DNA instead of RNA. On the authors' methods: Jensen-Shannon divergence was used to quantify pairwise repertoire overlap between tissues, with a value of 1 meaning complete divergence and a value of 0 meaning identical repertoires. Based on pairwise JSD values, tissues were grouped by single-linkage agglomerative hierarchical clustering, and the results were shown as dendrograms. All patient samples were analyzed with GLIPH2 using simulation_depth 1000, kmer_min_depth 3 and cdr3_length_cutoff 8, and only groups containing more than two unique CDR3s were kept. A standardized tissue-overlap score was calculated by extrapolating Jaccard GLIPH-group overlap across patients to a standard repertoire size of 1000 clones. Linear mixed-effect models, with tissue as a fixed effect and individual as a random effect, were used to test how diversity related to clinical or experimental variables. This immuneACCESS table, as held by TCRdb, lists in-frame sequences with V and J called but not all clones. Of the missing ones, under half trace to an unresolved V gene in checked studies; the others have no known cause. Clone size and V and J calls were adopted from that table, with D and trimming inferred from the DNA. This sample is represented by roughly 4,000 clones; approximately 45% of them were singletons. The biggest ten clones account for less than 30% of the sample.

There are a few counts of this clone. Its antigen is not yet known. Throughout, gene names and germline sequences are given for the mouse. The CDR3 end is not reached by the read, which stops 1 residue before it; the germline J gene fills it in. Spanning cysteine to phenylalanine, the CDR3 consists of 13 amino acids. The 36 bases shown cover part of the CDR3, and their frame starts at base 1. From a lookup of the germline V gene, CDR1 and CDR2 are KGHTA and FQNQQP. Recombination joined TRBV23 with TRBJ1-1; TRBD1, the D gene given by the table, was not confirmed from the DNA. Sample: gut tissue. This clonotype was sampled from a female BALB/c mouse given C57BL/6 T cells with graft-versus-host disease after an allogeneic hematopoietic cell transplant. This receptor carries the CDR3 CSSSLREDTEVFF. CDR3 DNA, as far as it was read: TGCTCCAGCAGCCTCAGGGAGGACACAGAAGTCTTC. The full variable domain, completed from the reference TRBV23 and TRBJ1-1 proteins outside the CDR3, reads DAAVTQKPRYLIKMKGQEAEMKCIPEKGHTAVFWYQQKQSKELKFLIYFQNQQPLDQIDMVKERFSAVCPSSSLCSLGIRTCEAEDSALYLCSSSLREDTEVFFGKGTRLTVV.